This T cell receptor (beta chain) was sequenced for a study of cytomegalovirus exposure and HLA in healthy donors. V lost 3 bases, J lost 12 bases, and 3 bases stayed unmatched. CDR1 and CDR2 from the germline V gene are KGHSH and LQKENI. The CDR3 extends over 12 amino acids. 60 Vbeta and 13 Jbeta primers were used in PCR. The protocol was immunoSEQ multiplex PCR, while the TCRdb copy is restricted to in-frame clones and leaves out a portion. The sample lists 100,000 or so clones, more than 60% seen once, with roughly 2.1% in the top ten. Unrecorded immune exposures were likely, despite nominal health at sampling.

This chain connects TRBV18 to TRBJ1-4, with 8 positions matching TRBD1. The sequenced material came from PBMCs. The sequence was obtained from a young man in good health and CMV-seronegative. In DNA, the CDR3 is TGTGCCAGCTCACCGGACAGGGCGGAACTGTTTTTT. Its translation is CASSPDRAELFF.